The sequence of this TCR beta chain was determined in a study of blood T cell repertoires in COVID-19. Original data processing: Amplification with reference gene primers provided the estimates of nucleated cell counts. The assay was immunoSEQ multiplex PCR, and TCRdb's table has in-frame clones only and misses some. V, J and clone size were drawn from that table, and D and trimming were deduced from the DNA. Of approximately 38,000 clones listed, 85% to 90% are singletons. This sequence was found in a woman in her 70s with active COVID-19. Specimen: peripheral blood.

CDR3 DNA sequence: TGCGCCAGCAGCTTGACAGGGATAACTAATGAAAAACTGTTTTTT. Translation: CASSLTGITNEKLFF. V is TRBV5-1 and J is TRBJ1-4; tentative D call: TRBD1 (6 bases). Germline CDR1 and CDR2: SGHRS and YFSETQ. The CDR3 contains 15 residues. Deletions cut 1 base from V and 1 base from J, with 8 bases between.